This TCR beta chain was obtained from a study of T cells in Graves' hyperthyroidism and ophthalmopathy. Notes on the study in general: Peripheral blood also featured most of the thyroid clonotypes expanded above 0.001.

J lost 1 base, V lost 2 bases, and 2 bases had no gene match. Germline CDR1 is SGHVS and CDR2 is FNYEAQ. There are 16 residues in the CDR3. RNA transcripts gave rise to amplified TCR beta CDR3 regions. First-round RT-PCR with HTBI primers amplified the TCR CDR3 region. TCRdb used MiXCR to reprocess the multiplex PCR reads, holding one entry per CDR3 protein. The sample lists a few hundred thousand distinct CDR3 sequences; 15% to 19% were seen once. In its sample, this clonotype was seen many times. Its target is not known. Patients counted as stable if ophthalmopathy did not develop within 18 months. The chain employs TRBV7-6 and TRBJ2-2; the match to TRBD2 covers 9 bases. This clonotype was obtained from a woman between 25 and 40 years old with Graves' hyperthyroidism. Sequenced: blood. The CDR3, as DNA: TGTGCCAGCAGCTTAATGACTAGCGGGAACACCGGGGAGCTGTTTTTT. Its protein product is CASSLMTSGNTGELFF.